This T cell receptor beta chain was captured by sequencing in a study of blood T cell repertoires in COVID-19 (dated by TCRdb to about 2020). Describing the broader study: The collaborator samples originated in the United States, Italy and Spain and spanned the acute and convalescent phases of COVID-19. Where available, HLA class I and class II types were obtained from metadata supplied by the sample provider rather than from assay-based typing. Deeply sampled blood TCRbeta repertoires from subjects exposed to, actively infected with, or recovered from COVID-19 were included in the dataset. The repertoires were released in a freely available public database intended as a resource for research on the immune response to SARS-CoV-2. The samples were drawn from the first 160 participants of the ongoing ImmuneRACE study and from roughly 1,300 subjects provided by 6 global collaborators. A de-identified subject ID, COVID-19 status, age in years and sex were almost always included in the sample metadata. The prospective study material was composed of cDNA or gDNA derived from T cells, B-cell-depleted T cells, or PBMCs.

The germline V gene sets CDR1 to LGHNA and CDR2 to YSLEER. Including cysteine and phenylalanine, the CDR3 has 13 amino acids. Kept here is only the CDR3 DNA, which spans 39 bases and is read in frame from base 1. V and J are trimmed by 1 base and 10 bases, and the gene matches miss 2 bases of the junction. A second Seattle source provided samples from volunteer blood donors who had recovered from COVID-19. Collaborating institutions collected whole blood in K2EDTA tubes following their own protocols. For TCRbeta analysis, collaborator samples were shipped as frozen whole blood, as isolated PBMCs, or as DNA extracted from either sample type. Beyond this particular receptor, the publication reports: Clinical and demographic metadata were provided uncurated, with the amount varying by source and participant.

TCRbeta CDR3 regions were amplified from genomic DNA using the immunoSEQ Assay, a bias-controlled multiplex PCR. Per the authors' processing: The number of nucleated cells in each sample was estimated by amplification of reference gene primers within the assay. To quantify the absolute abundance of each unique TCRbeta CDR3 rearrangement, sequence reads were collapsed and filtered. For each sample, productive Simpson clonality was calculated as the square root of Simpson's diversity index across productive rearrangements. In TCRdb, the immuneACCESS table is reduced to in-frame sequences with V and J assigned. These tables do not hold every clone; where another copy was compared, an unresolved V gene accounts for under half, and the others remain unexplained. V and J calls and clone size are as listed in that table; D and trimming were resolved from the DNA. In all, the sample holds hundreds of thousands of clones, and 90% to 95% of those were seen once. The top ten clones comprise more than 3% of the sample.

As regards this clone: What antigen it recognizes has not been identified. There are no base qualities to consult, and no much larger clone falls within one base.

The V and J genes are TRBV4-3 and TRBJ2-1; the central 9 bases match TRBD2. The sequenced material came from peripheral blood. This TCR was recovered from a woman aged 18-29 years who had recovered from COVID-19. At the DNA level, the sequence is TGCGCCAGCAGCCAAGTCCTAGCGGGAGAGCAGTTCTTC. Its translation reads: CASSQVLAGEQFF.